The 22 T cell receptor beta chains reported below all come from one sample, sequenced in a study of T cells in Graves' hyperthyroidism and ophthalmopathy. Template material for amplifying TCR beta CDR3 regions consisted of RNA transcripts. First-round RT-PCR with HTBI primers amplified the TCR CDR3 region. TCRdb redid the calling of the multiplex PCR reads with MiXCR, one entry per CDR3 protein. The repertoire holds over 350,000 distinct CDR3 sequences, with 11% to 15% as singletons. The sequenced sample consisted of blood. The source of these receptors is a man between 45 and 60 years old with Graves' ophthalmopathy.

In its sample, this clonotype was seen many times. The chain links TRBV7-9 to TRBJ2-5, with 14 bases lining up with TRBD2. The CDR3 runs 19 residues. V dropped 5 bases and J dropped 3; count of bases not matched to a gene: 14. Looked up from germline, CDR1 is SEHNR and CDR2 is FQNEAQ (reference sequence). DNA for the CDR3: TGTGCCAGCAGCCCACCCGGGACTAGCGGGAGAGCCGGGAAAGAGACCCAGTACTTC. Protein sequence: CASSPPGTSGRAGKETQYF.

The sample holds many counts of this clonotype. CDR3 sequence reads: CASSEDRIFYTGELFF. The CDR3 DNA follows: TGTGCCAGCAGTGAAGACCGGATTTTTTACACCGGGGAGCTGTTTTTT. The chain links TRBV6-1 to TRBJ2-2; D is unclear. Germline V gene lookup returns CDR1 MNHNS and CDR2 SASEGT. V gave up 1 base and J gave up 3 bases, with 12 bases separating them. The CDR3 is 16 amino acids.

This clonotype came up many times. The J gene is TRBJ1-5, the V gene TRBV30; possibly TRBD1 for D (6 bases). Germline values: CDR1 GTSNPN, CDR2 SVGIG (reference sequence). V was pared by 2 bases and J by 2 bases, with 19 bases between. This CDR3 is 17 amino acids long. DNA for the CDR3: TGTGCCTGGAGTTCCAGGGGTTCGGGCTTGGGCAATCAGCCCCAGCATTTT. Its translation is CAWSSRGSGLGNQPQHF.

With regard to this clonotype: A much larger clone lies a single base off, so this may be a read error. No conserved phenylalanine or tryptophan ends this CDR3, so it is likely a read error. Written as DNA, the CDR3 is TGTGCCAGCAGTACCTACTTAAAGTACGGGACAGCGAGAAACTATGGCTACACCCTC. The encoded protein is CASSTYLKYGTARNYGYTL. This chain links TRBV28 with TRBJ1-2; TRBD1 matches 7 bases. Germline CDR1 MDHEN, CDR2 SYDVKM. Losses at the gene ends were 5 bases for V and 2 bases for J; bases not matched to a gene: 20. The CDR3 loop spans 19 amino acids.

Ten or more counts support this clonotype. This chain connects TRBV7-6 to TRBJ2-7; TRBD1 is a possible D gene (6 bases). Germline CDR1 and CDR2: SGHVS and FNYEAQ. V lost 1 base to trimming and J lost 2 bases, with 12 bases between them. CDR3 length equals 15 residues. CDR3 sequence reads: CASSLGGQPTYEQYF. CDR3 DNA: TGTGCCAGCAGCTTAGGCGGACAGCCAACCTACGAGCAGTACTTC.

This clonotype has only one observation. Given a much more abundant clone one base away, this may be a read error. The V call is TRBV28, the J call TRBJ2-1; D may correspond to TRBD1 or TRBD2 (5 bases each). CDR1 is MDHEN and CDR2 is SYDVKM in the germline V gene. CDR3 length equals 15 residues. V was pared by 11 bases and J by 0 bases, with 17 bases between. In nucleotides, the CDR3 is TGTGCCCACCGGGGCTTACGCGGCTCCTACAATGAGCAGTTCTTC. It codes for CAHRGLRGSYNEQFF.

The chain uses TRBV12-3 or TRBV12-4 and TRBJ2-7; D remains unclear. The CDR3 is 15 amino acids. The ends were cut back, 1 base at V and 1 base at J, with 11 bases in the middle. The CDR3 DNA follows: TGTGCCAGCAGTTTAGGAGCCACCTGGTCCTACGAGCAGTACTTC. It translates to CASSLGATWSYEQYF.

This clonotype has a handful of counts. The chain carries TRBV6-1 and TRBJ2-3; D gene uncertain. CDR3 length equals 12 residues. Deletions cut 1 base from V and 4 bases from J, with 3 bases between. Germline V gene data show CDR1 as MNHNS and CDR2 as SASEGT. The CDR3 loop reads CASSEVADTQYF. The CDR3 DNA reads TGTGCCAGCAGTGAAGTTGCAGATACGCAGTATTTT.

V usage is TRBV25-1 and J usage is TRBJ2-3, with 7 bases matching TRBD2. Germline V gene data show CDR1 as MGHDK and CDR2 as SYGVNS. The CDR3 has 14 residues. The ends lost 6 bases at V and 1 base at J; junction bases unmatched: 4. The CDR3 DNA reads as TGTGCCAGCAGAACCGCGGGAGGCACAGATACGCAGTATTTT. Protein product: CASRTAGGTDTQYF.

This clonotype was seen repeatedly, ten times or more. V usage is TRBV11-2 and J usage is TRBJ2-5; 9 bases map to TRBD2. Losses at the gene ends were 1 base for V and 6 bases for J; bases not matched to a gene: 6. CDR3 length: 15 amino acids. Germline-derived CDR1 and CDR2 are SGHAT and FQNNGV. The CDR3 DNA follows: TGTGCCAGCAGCTTAGCGACTAGCGGCAAGCAGACCCAGTACTTC. Protein: CASSLATSGKQTQYF.

This rearrangement joins TRBV25-1 to TRBJ1-1; 8 bases line up with TRBD1. V trimming: 8 bases; J trimming: 7 bases; junction bases outside the gene matches: 6. This CDR3 has 12 amino acids. Germline values: CDR1 MGHDK, CDR2 SYGVNS. This CDR3 reads CASHDRGHEAFF. The CDR3 DNA follows: TGTGCCAGCCACGACAGGGGCCATGAAGCTTTCTTT. The full variable domain, with the rest looked up from reference TRBV25-1 and TRBJ1-1, is EADIYQTPRYLVIGTGKKITLECSQTMGHDKMYWYQQDPGMELHLIHYSYGVNSTEKGDLSSESTVSRIRTEHFPLTLESARPSHTSQYLCASHDRGHEAFFGQGTRLTVV.

The chain is built from TRBV20-1 and TRBJ1-3; possible D gene TRBD1, 6 bases. V gave up 5 bases and J gave up 4 bases, with 21 bases separating them. Germline V CDR1 and CDR2: DFQATT, SNEGSKA (reference sequence). The CDR3 totals 16 residues. The CDR3 reads CSALTPRGGTGNTIYF. CDR3 coding DNA: TGCAGTGCTCTAACTCCCCGAGGGGGTACAGGAAACACCATATATTTT.

In its sample, this clonotype was seen many times. This rearrangement joins TRBV2 to TRBJ1-2; 8 nucleotides align to TRBD1. This CDR3 region has 14 residues. Germline assignment: CDR1 SNHLY and CDR2 FYNNEI. The trim removed 5 bases at V and 0 bases at J, leaving 2 bases unmatched. The CDR3, as DNA: TGTGCCAGCAGTTCACAGGGGGCTAACTATGGCTACACCTTC. Protein product: CASSSQGANYGYTF.

At least ten counts were recorded for this clonotype. The chain uses TRBV29-1 and TRBJ2-7; perhaps TRBD2 as D (5 bases). Deletions cut 7 bases from V and 2 bases from J, with 18 bases between. CDR3 length equals 14 residues. From germline, CDR1 is SQVTM and CDR2 ANQGSEA. This CDR3 reads CSAGGQPSTYEQYF. CDR3 in DNA: TGCAGCGCAGGAGGTCAGCCTTCAACCTACGAGCAGTACTTC.

In this sample, this clonotype turned up many times. The chain links TRBV24-1 to TRBJ2-3; D is unclear. This CDR3 has 15 amino acids. V lost 1 base, J lost 5 bases, and 12 bases lay in between. CDR1 is KGHDR, CDR2 SFDVKD, per germline. Here the CDR3 reads CATSDFVRGRDTQYF. In DNA form, the CDR3 reads TGTGCCACCAGTGATTTTGTGCGCGGAAGAGATACGCAGTATTTT.

This clonotype occurred a few times. J is TRBJ1-1 and V is TRBV29-1, with D possibly TRBD1 on 6 matching bases. This CDR3 contains 15 residues. V was cut by 4 bases and J by 0 bases, with 15 bases left in between. Germline-derived CDR1 and CDR2 are SQVTM and ANQGSEA. CDR3 sequence reads: CSVVPGASMNTEAFF. CDR3 DNA: TGCAGCGTTGTACCAGGGGCTTCCATGAACACTGAAGCTTTCTTT.

At least ten counts were recorded for this clonotype. The rearrangement uses TRBV20-1 and TRBJ2-7; TRBD2 aligns across 7 bases. V lost 2 bases and J lost 0; bases outside the gene matches: 1. Germline lookup yields CDR1 DFQATT and CDR2 SNEGSKA (reference sequence). The CDR3 is made up of 13 amino acids. The CDR3 here is CSARRTSSYEQYF. The CDR3 nucleotides are TGCAGTGCTAGAAGGACTAGCTCCTACGAGCAGTACTTC.

This clonotype appeared many times. The chain is built from TRBV20-1 and TRBJ1-5; perhaps TRBD1 as D (5 bases). This CDR3 contains 14 residues. The V end lost 0 bases, the J end lost 7 bases, and 13 bases lay between the germline ends. Looked up from germline, CDR1 is DFQATT and CDR2 is SNEGSKA (reference sequence). CDR3 in amino acids: CSARDGQGVQPQHF. The CDR3 bases are TGCAGTGCTAGAGACGGGCAGGGTGTCCAGCCCCAGCATTTT.

The chain combines TRBV7-2 with TRBJ1-6, with TRBD1 identical over 7 bases. V shed 5 bases, J shed 5 bases, and the junction held 6 bases outside the gene matches. This CDR3 region has 15 residues. Germline CDR1 and CDR2: SGHTA and FQGNSA. CDR3 nucleotide sequence: TGTGCCAGCAGCGGGAGACAGGGCAATAATTCACCCCTCCACTTT. Encoded protein: CASSGRQGNNSPLHF.

This clonotype was picked up many times. The chain links TRBV11-1 to TRBJ2-5, with D possibly being TRBD1 (5 bases). Germline lookup yields CDR1 SGHAT and CDR2 FQDESV (reference sequence). Trimming left V 1 base short and J 2 bases short, with 5 bases between. This CDR3 has 13 amino acids. The CDR3 nucleotides read TGTGCCAGCAGCTTAGGACAGCAAGAGACCCAGTACTTC. This sequence encodes CASSLGQQETQYF.

This clonotype showed up many times. V is TRBV2 and J is TRBJ2-5; D gene unclear. CDR1 is SNHLY and CDR2 is FYNNEI in the germline V gene. This CDR3 region has 12 residues. Trimming pared 6 bases from V and 4 bases from J, leaving 9 bases between. Here the CDR3 reads CASSETGETQYF. Written as DNA, the CDR3 is TGTGCCAGCAGCGAGACGGGAGAGACCCAGTACTTC.

The table lists this clonotype with a count of one. A much larger clone differs from this one at a single base, so this may be a read error. This sequence joins TRBV11-2 and TRBJ2-3; maybe TRBD2 (6 bases). The V gene lost 5 bases and the J gene lost 2 bases, with 17 bases spanning the gap. The CDR3 extends over 16 amino acids. Germline lookup yields CDR1 SGHAT and CDR2 FQNNGV. The DNA for the CDR3 is TGTGCCAGCAGCCTACAAACCTCGGGAGACACAGATACGCAGTATTTT. Protein: CASSLQTSGDTDTQYF. Combining the CDR3 with reference TRBV11-2 and TRBJ2-3 gives the whole variable domain EAGVAQSPRYKIIEKRQSVAFWCNPISGHATLYWYQQILGQGPKLLIQFQNNGVVDDSQLPKDRFSAERLKGVDSTLKIQPAKLEDSAVYLCASSLQTSGDTDTQYFGPGTRLTVL.